A selection of T cell receptor beta chains follows, all from one sample in a study of molecular identifiers for immune sequencing clone quantification. Each CDR3 protein is one row after TCRdb ran MiXCR on the PCR reads. In the table there are roughly 320,000 distinct CDR3 sequences, 20% to 25% of which are singletons. The material sequenced was naive CD8+ T cells from blood, with Jurkat cell RNA spiked in. These receptors all stem from a human donor in good health. Some libraries in this study had Jurkat cell RNA spiked in. CDR3s include the opening cysteine and the closing phenylalanine or tryptophan. Each record gives: J gene, V gene, clone size, CDR3 protein. Only part of the rows carry a size: once, few, many, or a class if the clone is expanded.

TRBJ1-1	TRBV9	many	CASSIGPGSTEAFF
TRBJ1-5	TRBV21-1	many	CASSQSTVHSNQPQHF
TRBJ1-1	TRBV20-1	NA	CSAGDPGPMIGQGNGVTEAFF
TRBJ2-5	TRBV7-6	many	CASGNRAETQYF
TRBJ2-6	TRBV6-2/TRBV6-3	many	CASRPRRAGANVLTF
TRBJ1-1	TRBV14	few	CASSEQGAAEAFF
TRBJ1-5	TRBV12-3/TRBV12-4	NA	CASSFATRGYQPLHF
TRBJ2-2	TRBV28	many	CASSLTGAGGELFF
TRBJ2-1	TRBV20-1	NA	CSAGPLAANHNEQFF
TRBJ1-1	TRBV29-1	many	CSVEDVGQAFF
TRBJ1-2	TRBV5-4	NA	CASSGTENYGYTF
TRBJ2-7	TRBV12-3/TRBV12-4	NA	CASSTGVVDEQYF
TRBJ2-7	TRBV19	many	CASSHGVSYEQYF
TRBJ2-4	TRBV30	many	CAWSLGSFPPFAKNIQYF
TRBJ2-7	TRBV11-2	few	CASSLGSPWEQYF
TRBJ2-7	TRBV25-1	many	CASSESYSYSYEQYF
TRBJ2-7	TRBV19	NA	CASSRTGGDYEQYF
TRBJ2-1	TRBV4-3	many	CASSQNFAGSNEQFF
TRBJ2-2	TRBV12-3/TRBV12-4	NA	CASSPELEGTNTGELFF
TRBJ2-7	TRBV27	NA	CASSTGVSYERYF
TRBJ1-1	TRBV4-3	few	CASSQELSGPPTEAFF
TRBJ2-7	TRBV30	many	CAWAMDTYEQYF